The 23 T cell receptor beta chains reported below all come from one sample, sequenced in a study of early T cells in non-severe SARS-CoV-2 infection. TCRdb reprocessed the 5' RACE reads with MiXCR, giving one entry per CDR3 protein. The repertoire holds approximately 52,000 distinct CDR3 sequences, with 8% to 10% as singletons. The sample comprised whole blood. These receptors all stem from an adult who was a healthcare worker with PCR-confirmed SARS-CoV-2 infection or an uninfected control (not recorded which).

This clonotype was observed a handful of times. The J gene is TRBJ2-7, the V gene TRBV4-1; a weak D match, TRBD1 (5 bases). Trimming shortened V by 1 base and J by 4 bases, and 17 bases separated the two germline ends. This CDR3 contains 16 residues. Germline V gene data show CDR1 as MGHRA and CDR2 as YSYEKL. The CDR3 spells CASSQGYPGIAYEQYF. CDR3 nucleotides: TGCGCCAGCAGCCAAGGATATCCAGGGATTGCGTACGAGCAGTACTTC.

This clonotype has a handful of counts. The genes are TRBV27 and TRBJ1-5; the match to TRBD1 covers 9 bases. The CDR3 extends over 17 amino acids. Germline-derived CDR1 and CDR2 are MNHEY and SMNVEV (reference sequence). The J segment lost 8 bases and the V segment lost 3 bases, leaving 14 bases of the junction unmatched. CDR3 DNA sequence: TGTGCCAGCAGTTTGAAGGGGACAGGGCCCGGTTTGGAGCCCCAGCATTTT. Translated, it gives CASSLKGTGPGLEPQHF.

This clonotype was counted ten times or more. This chain connects TRBV5-1 to TRBJ1-2; the D gene is possibly TRBD1 (5 bases). Germline assignment: CDR1 SGHRS and CDR2 YFSETQ. The CDR3 covers 14 residues. V shed 4 bases and J shed 2 bases, with 12 bases lying between them. The CDR3 DNA sequence: TGCGCCAGCAGCACGGGACGGACCAACTATGGCTACACCTTC. Protein: CASSTGRTNYGYTF.

The gene calls are TRBV20-1 and TRBJ2-7; no clear D gene. The CDR3 length is 13 residues. The V end was cut by 6 bases, the J end by 3 bases, with 15 bases between. Germline V CDR1 and CDR2: DFQATT, SNEGSKA (reference sequence). The CDR3 here is CSAPIGSGYEQYF. Written as DNA, the CDR3 is TGCAGTGCCCCAATAGGTTCGGGCTACGAGCAGTACTTC.

The chain is built from TRBV12-2 and TRBJ2-3; TRBD2 is taken as the D call from the table, unchecked against the DNA. TRBV12-2 is given as a pseudogene. CDR3 length: 20 amino acids. CDR3 sequence (DNA): TGTGCAAGTCGCCTAATGCCCGATATGACTAGCGGGGGGGCCACAGATACGCAGTATTTT. Translation gives CASRLMPDMTSGGATDTQYF.

J is TRBJ1-1 and V is TRBV5-1; tentative D call: TRBD1 (5 bases). Trimming took off 2 bases at V and 8 bases at J, with 10 bases between the two ends. CDR1 and CDR2 (germline): SGHRS, YFSETQ. This CDR3 contains 12 residues. The CDR3 DNA is TGCGCCAGCAGCTTTGACAGCTCGGAAGCTTTCTTT. Translation: CASSFDSSEAFF.

J is TRBJ2-3 and V is TRBV20-1; no reliable D call. The CDR3 has 13 amino acids. V dropped 7 bases and J dropped 0 bases, with 11 bases sitting between them. Germline loops: CDR1 DFQATT, CDR2 SNEGSKA (reference sequence). CDR3 in DNA: TGCAGTGAGCAGGCGTGGAGCACAGATACGCAGTATTTT. Translated, it gives CSEQAWSTDTQYF.

The V and J genes are TRBV12-3 or TRBV12-4 and TRBJ2-5, with 7 positions matching TRBD2. Trimming at V came to 3 bases and at J to 5 bases, leaving 6 bases not matched to a gene. The CDR3 spans 14 residues. The CDR3 DNA reads as TGTGCCAGCAGTTTTGGGAGGGCGGCGGAGACCCAGTACTTC. This sequence encodes CASSFGRAAETQYF.

This sequence joins TRBV6-1 and TRBJ2-3; D uncertain. With 7 bases removed from V and 6 bases from J, the gap between germline ends came to 14 bases. The CDR3 is 13 amino acids. The germline gives CDR1 MNHNS, CDR2 SASEGT. The CDR3 DNA reads TGTGCCAGCATCCGAGAGCTCACGGATACGCAGTATTTT. Amino acids: CASIRELTDTQYF.

This clonotype was found a few times. V usage is TRBV25-1 and J usage is TRBJ1-6; tentatively, D is TRBD1 (5 bases). The CDR3 consists of 12 residues. CDR1 is MGHDK and CDR2 is SYGVNS in the germline V gene. V was pared by 7 bases and J by 11 bases, with 12 bases between. The CDR3 region has the DNA TGTGCCAGCACAGACAGTGGCCCACCCCTCCACTTT. It specifies CASTDSGPPLHF.

This clonotype was seen a handful of times. The rearrangement links TRBV7-6 to TRBJ2-1, with 13 bases matching TRBD2. Unmatched junction bases numbered 7, after V lost 5 bases and J lost 6 bases. The V gene's germline CDR1 is SGHVS and CDR2 FNYEAQ. The CDR3 has 16 residues. The CDR3 loop is CASSLRLAGGRNEQFF. The CDR3 DNA sequence: TGTGCCAGCAGCCTCAGACTAGCGGGGGGTCGCAATGAGCAGTTCTTC.

This clonotype came up a few times. The rearrangement links TRBV10-3 to TRBJ2-1; D remains unclear. V lost 9 bases and J 6 bases, leaving 18 bases between the germline ends. CDR1 ENHRY and CDR2 SYGVKD come from the germline V gene. This CDR3 has 14 amino acids. The CDR3: CAIAETPPGNEQFF. The CDR3, as DNA: TGTGCCATAGCTGAGACACCACCAGGCAATGAGCAGTTCTTC.

The chain joins TRBV28 to TRBJ2-7; 7 nucleotides align to TRBD2. J gave up 5 bases and V 5 bases, and 9 bases lay outside the gene matches. This CDR3 has 14 residues. Per germline, CDR1 MDHEN and CDR2 SYDVKM. CDR3 DNA sequence: TGTGCCAGCAGTCCCCCCGGGAGGTGGGACGAGCAGTACTTC. Translated, it gives CASSPPGRWDEQYF.

This sequence joins TRBV3-1 and TRBJ2-7; D assignment may be TRBD1 or TRBD2 (5 bases each). The CDR3 has 17 residues. Looked up from germline, CDR1 is LGHDT and CDR2 is YNNKEL (reference sequence). V lost 0 bases, J lost 0 bases, and 15 bases lay in between. The CDR3 loop is CASSQDLPGTSSYEQYF. In DNA, the CDR3 is TGTGCCAGCAGCCAAGACCTCCCGGGGACGAGCTCCTACGAGCAGTACTTC.

This chain joins TRBV4-2 and TRBJ2-3; no reliable D call. V shed 1 base and J shed 5 bases, with 13 bases lying between them. Germline CDR1 is LGHNA and CDR2 is YNFKEQ. The CDR3 length is 15 residues. The CDR3 DNA is TGTGCCAGCAGCCAAGGCGTCAGCCGGGTAGATACGCAGTATTTT. It specifies CASSQGVSRVDTQYF.

Concerning this clonotype: Since a much larger clone is just one base distant, this may be a read error. The gene calls are TRBV20-1 and TRBJ2-7; the D call may be TRBD1 or TRBD2 (6 bases each). Between the trimmed V and J ends, which lost 5 bases and 0 bases, there was a span of 17 bases. CDR1 and CDR2 (germline): DFQATT, SNEGSKA (reference sequence). This CDR3 is built from 15 residues. CDR3 DNA: TGCAGTGCTGGAAAACGTCCGGGGGCCTCCTACGAGCAGTACTTC. This codes for CSAGKRPGASYEQYF.

Only a few counts were recorded for this clonotype. The chain employs TRBV4-1 and TRBJ1-1, with D possibly matching TRBD1 (6 bases). Germline V gene lookup returns CDR1 MGHRA and CDR2 YSYEKL. With 4 bases removed from V and 9 bases from J, the gap between germline ends came to 15 bases. CDR3 length: 13 amino acids. DNA of the CDR3: TGCGCCAGCAGCCGTACAGGGACGCCGAAAGCTTTCTTT. It yields the protein CASSRTGTPKAFF.

This clonotype turned up a few times. In DNA, the CDR3 is TGCAGTGCCTCAGGGATAGCGGCAAGCACAGATACGCAGTATTTT. Its translation is CSASGIAASTDTQYF. The chain links TRBV20-1 to TRBJ2-3, with D maybe TRBD2 (6 bases). Trimming removed 6 bases from V and 0 bases from J, with 16 bases in between. The CDR3 consists of 15 residues. The germline V gene has CDR1 DFQATT and CDR2 SNEGSKA (reference sequence).

This clonotype has ten or more counts. V and J are TRBV20-1 and TRBJ1-2; TRBD1 is a possible D gene (6 bases). The length of the CDR3 is 12 residues. Germline values: CDR1 DFQATT, CDR2 SNEGSKA (reference sequence). This CDR3 is CRGGQPNYGYTF. CDR3 bases: TGCAGAGGTGGACAGCCTAACTATGGCTACACCTTC.

The rearrangement joins TRBV3-1 to TRBJ2-3, with TRBD2 as a possible D gene (6 bases). The V end was cut by 1 base, the J end by 7 bases, with 18 bases between. Per germline, CDR1 LGHDT and CDR2 YNNKEL (reference sequence). CDR3 length: 16 residues. CDR3 coding DNA: TGTGCCAGCAGCCAAGTACGTGTTACCGCGGGAAATACGCAGTATTTT. It is translated as CASSQVRVTAGNTQYF.

CDR3 sequence: CASSVGATSNYYEQYF. CDR3 coding DNA: TGTGCCAGCAGCGTAGGGGCGACTTCCAACTACTACGAGCAGTACTTC. The chain links TRBV9 to TRBJ2-7; no reliable D call. This CDR3 has 16 residues. Germline V gives CDR1 SGDLS, CDR2 YYNGEE. Trimming cost V 0 bases and J 3 bases, with 16 bases left between them. Filled out from reference TRBV9 and TRBJ2-7, the complete variable domain reads DSGVTQTPKHLITATGQRVTLRCSPRSGDLSVYWYQQSLDQGLQFLIQYYNGEERAKGNILERFSAQQFPDLHSELNLSSLELGDSALYFCASSVGATSNYYEQYFGPGTRLTVT.

This chain joins TRBV6-4 and TRBJ2-1, with 10 bases that match TRBD2. Germline V gene data show CDR1 as MRHNA and CDR2 as SNTAGT. This CDR3 has 15 residues. V trimming: 5 bases; J trimming: 3 bases; junction bases outside the gene matches: 4. The CDR3 region is CASSLSGGIYNEQFF. The CDR3 DNA reads TGTGCCAGCAGTCTTAGCGGGGGGATCTACAATGAGCAGTTCTTC.

This clonotype turned up a few times. The chain has TRBV4-1 and TRBJ2-1; D is perhaps TRBD1 (5 bases). The germline gives CDR1 MGHRA, CDR2 YSYEKL. The CDR3 length is 14 residues. Trimming stripped 3 bases from V and 8 bases from J, with 14 bases between. In DNA form, the CDR3 reads TGCGCCAGCAGCCACGTAAGTCCCAGGGATGAGCAGTTCTTC. Translating gives CASSHVSPRDEQFF.